The rows below give T cell receptor beta chains drawn from one sample of a study of blood T cell repertoires in COVID-19. Using immunoSEQ multiplex PCR, the repertoire was profiled, and TCRdb retains in-frame clones only, with some absent. There are under 200,000 clones in the sample; around nine tenths occur only once, and 6% to 8.5% lies in the top ten. Sequenced sample: PBMCs or T cells enriched from blood (not recorded which). The receptors were sampled from a woman aged 50 to 65 who had recovered from COVID-19. Each CDR3 is given with its conserved first and last residue. A D gene is named only where the DNA matches it firmly. The size field is filled for only some rows; it gives once, few, many or a size class.

j_call	clone_size	v_call	d_call	cdr3_nt	cdr3_aa
TRBJ1-1	.	TRBV9	.	TGTGCCAGCAGCGTAGTGGCAGGGGAGAACACTGAAGCTTTCTTT	CASSVVAGENTEAFF
TRBJ2-1	.	TRBV6-1	.	TGTGCCAGCAGTGAACGGCAGACTTACAATGAGCAGTTCTTC	CASSERQTYNEQFF
TRBJ2-2	.	TRBV5-1	TRBD1	TGCGCCAGCAGCTTGGTCGTGACAGGGGCGTCCGGGGAGCTGTTTTTT	CASSLVVTGASGELFF
TRBJ2-4	.	TRBV7-2	TRBD1	TGTGCCAGCAGCCCCGCGGGACAGGGGGGCATTCAGTACTTC	CASSPAGQGGIQYF
TRBJ2-5	.	TRBV4-3	.	TGCGCCAGCAGCCGAGCTCTTGGGCCGCAAGAGACCCAGTACTTC	CASSRALGPQETQYF
TRBJ2-1	.	TRBV7-3	TRBD2	TGTGCCAGCAGCTTTCCTAGCGGGGCCTACAATGAGCAGTTCTTC	CASSFPSGAYNEQFF
TRBJ2-7	once	TRBV5-1	TRBD1	TGCGCCAGCAGACCGGGACAGGGGCGAGACGAGCAGTACTTC	CASRPGQGRDEQYF
TRBJ2-5	.	TRBV19	TRBD2	TGTGCCAGTAGTATACCCCACGGGGGGGGAGAGACCCAGTACTTC	CASSIPHGGGETQYF
TRBJ1-5	.	TRBV5-6	.	TGTGCCAGCAGCTTGCGTCAGGGCCTCGGGCAGCCCCAGCATTTT	CASSLRQGLGQPQHF
TRBJ2-7	.	TRBV29-1	TRBD1	TGCAGCGTTGGACAGGGGAACTACGAGCAGTACTTC	CSVGQGNYEQYF
TRBJ1-1	.	TRBV24-1	TRBD1	TGTGCCACCTCTGGACAGGGTGAGAACACTGAAGCTTTCTTT	CATSGQGENTEAFF
TRBJ1-2	.	TRBV7-9	.	TGTGCCAGCAGCATACGGGGGAACTATGGCTACACCTTC	CASSIRGNYGYTF
TRBJ1-2	.	TRBV19	TRBD1	TGTGCCAGTAGTATACCCGACAGGGCCCCGACCTTC	CASSIPDRAPTF
TRBJ1-1	.	TRBV9	.	TGTGCCAGCAGCGCCAACAGGGCTCGGAACACTGAAGCTTTCTTT	CASSANRARNTEAFF
TRBJ2-2	once	TRBV7-2	.	TGTGCCAGCAGCTCTTGGACACTCAACACCGGGGAGCTGTTTTTT	CASSSWTLNTGELFF
TRBJ2-5	.	TRBV7-9	TRBD2	TGTGCCAGCAGCCGCGGGACTGGGCGGGGGGAAGAGACCCAGTACTTC	CASSRGTGRGEETQYF
TRBJ1-6	.	TRBV3-1/TRBV3-2	.	TGTGCCAGCAGCCGAGTGGATAATTCACCCCTCCACTTT	CASSRVDNSPLHF
TRBJ2-7	.	TRBV6-2/TRBV6-3	.	TGTGCCAGCAGTTACGGGACACGGAGTGGGGAGCAGTACTTC	CASSYGTRSGEQYF
TRBJ2-3	.	TRBV19	TRBD1	TGTGCCAGTAGTTCACAGGGGGCTGATACGCAGTATTTT	CASSSQGADTQYF
TRBJ2-2	.	TRBV18	.	TGTGCCAGCTCACCAAAGCTCACCGGGGAGCTGTTTTTT	CASSPKLTGELFF
TRBJ2-3	.	TRBV6-4	TRBD2	TGTGCCAGCAGTGTATACGGGACTAGCGGGGGGGCTAGCACAGATACGCAGTATTTT	CASSVYGTSGGASTDTQYF
TRBJ2-7	.	TRBV5-4	TRBD2	TGTGCCAGCAGCTTCGGGGGGAGGACTAGCGTAGACGAGCAGTACTTC	CASSFGGRTSVDEQYF
TRBJ1-5	once	TRBV3-1/TRBV3-2	.	TGTGCCAGCAGCCAAGGGACAGACTCCAACCAGCCCCAGCATTTT	CASSQGTDSNQPQHF
TRBJ1-3	.	TRBV2	.	TGTGCCAGCACCGTCAGCTCTGGAAACACCATATATTTT	CASTVSSGNTIYF
TRBJ2-1	.	TRBV3-1/TRBV3-2	TRBD2	TGTGCCAGCAGCCCCGTCCTTAGCGGGGGGGCCTACAATGAGCAGTTCTTC	CASSPVLSGGAYNEQFF
TRBJ2-7	.	TRBV4-3	TRBD2	TGCGCCAGCAGCCATATAGCGGGGCTCTCGGACGAGCAGTACTTC	CASSHIAGLSDEQYF
TRBJ2-7	.	TRBV7-2	TRBD1	TGTGCCAGCAGCTTAGGGTCCTCAGGGGGAAAGACCTACGAGCAGTACTTC	CASSLGSSGGKTYEQYF
TRBJ1-5	.	TRBV24-1	TRBD1	TGTGCCACCAGTGACGTGAGACAGGGGGACAATCAGCCCCAGCATTTT	CATSDVRQGDNQPQHF
TRBJ1-1	.	TRBV7-3	.	TGTGCCAGCAGCTTAACACGGGACACTGAAGCTTTCTTT	CASSLTRDTEAFF
TRBJ2-3	.	TRBV7-2	.	TGTGCCAGCAGCCTAGCACCGAGGGGGACCAGCACAGATACGCAGTATTTT	CASSLAPRGTSTDTQYF
TRBJ1-5	.	TRBV18	TRBD1	TGTGCCAGCTCATCGCAGTCCCGGGACAGGGGCGACCAGCCCCAGCATTTT	CASSSQSRDRGDQPQHF
TRBJ2-1	.	TRBV7-3	.	TGTGCCAGCAGCTCTTCCCCCAGCGGGTACAATGAGCAGTTCTTC	CASSSSPSGYNEQFF
TRBJ1-1	.	TRBV6-5	.	TGTGCCACCAGTTATCGATTGGGGCTTAAAGCTTTCTTT	CATSYRLGLKAFF
TRBJ1-3	.	TRBV15	TRBD1	TGTGCCACCAGCATGGGCAGGGGGACTGGAAACACCATATATTTT	CATSMGRGTGNTIYF
TRBJ1-2	.	TRBV4-3	.	TGCGCCAGCAGCCAAGATGGGGGGGCGTTCAATGGCTACACCTTC	CASSQDGGAFNGYTF
TRBJ1-1	.	TRBV20-1	.	TGCAGTGCAACAATGCTGGCTGAAGCTTTCTTT	CSATMLAEAFF
TRBJ1-1	.	TRBV21-1	.	TGTGCCAGCAGCAAGTTCGACACTGAAGCTTTCTTT	CASSKFDTEAFF
TRBJ1-5	.	TRBV19	.	TGTGCCAGTAGTACCCTTAGCGGCAGCAATCAGCCCCAGCATTTT	CASSTLSGSNQPQHF